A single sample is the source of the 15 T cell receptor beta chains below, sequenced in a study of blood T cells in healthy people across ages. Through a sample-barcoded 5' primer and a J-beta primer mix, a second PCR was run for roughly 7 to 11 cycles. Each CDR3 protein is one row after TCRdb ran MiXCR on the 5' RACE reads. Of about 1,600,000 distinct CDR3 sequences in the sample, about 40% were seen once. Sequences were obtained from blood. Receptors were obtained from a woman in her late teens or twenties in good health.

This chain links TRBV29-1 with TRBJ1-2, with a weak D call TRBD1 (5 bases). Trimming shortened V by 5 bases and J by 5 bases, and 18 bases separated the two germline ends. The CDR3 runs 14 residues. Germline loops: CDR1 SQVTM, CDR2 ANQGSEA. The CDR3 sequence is CSVQRGTTPYGYTF. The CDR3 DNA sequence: TGCAGCGTTCAGCGGGGGACCACCCCGTATGGCTACACCTTC.

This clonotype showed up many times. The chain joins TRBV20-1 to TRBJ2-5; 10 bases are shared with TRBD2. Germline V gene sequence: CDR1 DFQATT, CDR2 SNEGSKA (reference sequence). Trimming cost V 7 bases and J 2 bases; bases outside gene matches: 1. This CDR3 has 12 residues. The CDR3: CSGTSGQETQYF. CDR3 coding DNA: TGCAGTGGGACTAGCGGTCAAGAGACCCAGTACTTC.

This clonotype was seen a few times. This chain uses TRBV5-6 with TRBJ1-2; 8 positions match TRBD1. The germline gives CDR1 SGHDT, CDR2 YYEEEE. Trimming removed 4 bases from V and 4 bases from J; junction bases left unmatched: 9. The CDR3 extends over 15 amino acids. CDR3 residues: CASSGQGRQSYGYTF. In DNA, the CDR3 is TGTGCCAGCAGCGGACAGGGACGCCAGAGCTATGGCTACACCTTC.

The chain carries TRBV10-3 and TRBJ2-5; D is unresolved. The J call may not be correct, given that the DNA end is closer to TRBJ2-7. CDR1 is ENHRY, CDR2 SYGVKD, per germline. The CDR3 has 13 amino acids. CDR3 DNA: TGTGCCATCAGTGGGGTAGGGATCGACGAGCAGTACTTC. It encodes CAISGVGIDEQYF.

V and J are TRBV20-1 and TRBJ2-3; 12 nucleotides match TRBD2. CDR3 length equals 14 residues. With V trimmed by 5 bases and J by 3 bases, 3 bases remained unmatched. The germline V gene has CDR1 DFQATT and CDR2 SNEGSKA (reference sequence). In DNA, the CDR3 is TGCAGTGCTTACGGACTAGCGGGGACAGATACGCAGTATTTT. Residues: CSAYGLAGTDTQYF.

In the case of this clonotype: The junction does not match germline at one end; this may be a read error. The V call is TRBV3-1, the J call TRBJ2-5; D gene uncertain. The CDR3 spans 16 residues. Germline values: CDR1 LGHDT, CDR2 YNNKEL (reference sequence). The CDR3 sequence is CASSQAYLPRNDKQNF. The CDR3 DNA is TGTGCCAGCAGCCAAGCGTATCTCCCTCGTAACGACAAGCAGAACTTC.

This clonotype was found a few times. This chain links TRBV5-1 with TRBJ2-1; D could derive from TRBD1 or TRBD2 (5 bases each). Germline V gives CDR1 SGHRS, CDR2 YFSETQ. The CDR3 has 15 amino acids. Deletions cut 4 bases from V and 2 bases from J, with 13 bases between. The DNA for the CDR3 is TGCGCCAGCAGCCCCGAGGGGCAGCCCTACAATGAGCAGTTCTTC. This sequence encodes CASSPEGQPYNEQFF. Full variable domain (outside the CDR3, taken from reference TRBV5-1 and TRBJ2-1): KAGVTQTPRYLIKTRGQQVTLSCSPISGHRSVSWYQQTPGQGLQFLFEYFSETQRNKGNFPGRFSGRQFSNSRSEMNVSTLELGDSALYLCASSPEGQPYNEQFFGPGTRLTVL.

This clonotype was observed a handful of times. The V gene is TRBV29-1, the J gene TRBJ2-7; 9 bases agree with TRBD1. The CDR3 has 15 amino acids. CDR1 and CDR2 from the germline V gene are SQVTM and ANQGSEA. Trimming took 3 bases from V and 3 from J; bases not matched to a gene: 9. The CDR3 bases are TGCAGCGTTGATGGTGGGGGGACAGGGTTCTACGAGCAGTACTTC. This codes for CSVDGGGTGFYEQYF.

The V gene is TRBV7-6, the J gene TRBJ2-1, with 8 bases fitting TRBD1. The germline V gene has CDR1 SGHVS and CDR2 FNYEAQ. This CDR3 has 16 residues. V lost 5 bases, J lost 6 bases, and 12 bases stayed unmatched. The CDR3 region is CASSLGQGLSVNEQFF. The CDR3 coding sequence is TGTGCCAGCAGCCTCGGACAGGGTCTATCGGTCAATGAGCAGTTCTTC.

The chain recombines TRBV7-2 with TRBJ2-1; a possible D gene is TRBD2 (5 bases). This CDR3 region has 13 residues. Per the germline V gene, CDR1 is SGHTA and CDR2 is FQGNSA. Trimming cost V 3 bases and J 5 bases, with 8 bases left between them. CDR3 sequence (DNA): TGTGCCAGCAGCTTTACTAGTGACAATGAGCAGTTCTTC. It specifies CASSFTSDNEQFF.

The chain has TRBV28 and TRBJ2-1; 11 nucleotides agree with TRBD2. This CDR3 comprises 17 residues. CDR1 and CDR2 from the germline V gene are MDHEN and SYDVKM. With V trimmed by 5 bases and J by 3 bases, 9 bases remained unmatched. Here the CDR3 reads CASSIPGTSGFYNEQFF. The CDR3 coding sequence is TGTGCCAGCAGTATACCTGGGACTAGCGGTTTCTACAATGAGCAGTTCTTC. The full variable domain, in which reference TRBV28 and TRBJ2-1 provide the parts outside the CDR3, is DVKVTQSSRYLVKRTGEKVFLECVQDMDHENMFWYRQDPGLGLRLIYFSYDVKMKEKGDIPEGYSVSREKKERFSLILESASTNQTSMYLCASSIPGTSGFYNEQFFGPGTRLTVL.

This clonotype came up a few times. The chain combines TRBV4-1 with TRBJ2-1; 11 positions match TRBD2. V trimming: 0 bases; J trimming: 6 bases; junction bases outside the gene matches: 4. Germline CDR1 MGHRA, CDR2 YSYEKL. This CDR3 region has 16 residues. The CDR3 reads CASSQERGLAVNEQFF. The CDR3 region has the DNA TGCGCCAGCAGCCAAGAGCGGGGACTAGCGGTCAATGAGCAGTTCTTC.

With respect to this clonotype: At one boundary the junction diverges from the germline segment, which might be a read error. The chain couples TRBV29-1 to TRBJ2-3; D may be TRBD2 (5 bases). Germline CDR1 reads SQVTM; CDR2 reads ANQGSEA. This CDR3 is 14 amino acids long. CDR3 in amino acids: CSVEAELVTDTQYF. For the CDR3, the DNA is TGCAGCGTAGAAGCGGAGCTGGTGACAGATACGCAGTATTTT.

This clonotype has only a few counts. In nucleotides, the CDR3 is TGCGCCAGCAGCTTCGACCTTTCCTACGAGCAGTACTTC. It codes for CASSFDLSYEQYF. V is TRBV5-1 and J is TRBJ2-7, with no clear D. From germline, CDR1 is SGHRS and CDR2 YFSETQ. The CDR3 length is 13 residues. V was cut by 2 bases and J by 1 base, with 7 bases left in between.

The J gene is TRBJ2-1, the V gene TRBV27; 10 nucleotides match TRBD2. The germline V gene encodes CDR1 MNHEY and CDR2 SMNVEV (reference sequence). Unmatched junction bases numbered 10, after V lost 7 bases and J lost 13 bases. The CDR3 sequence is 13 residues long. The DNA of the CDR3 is TGTGCCAGCACGGATATAGCGGGAGGTCTTCAGTTCTTC. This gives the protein CASTDIAGGLQFF.